This T cell receptor beta chain was sequenced for a study of T-cell memory formation after mild COVID-19. A single record per CDR3 protein comes from TCRdb applying MiXCR to the 5' RACE reads. The sample lists over 350,000 distinct CDR3 sequences; roughly 26% were seen once. Per the germline V gene, CDR1 is MGHRA and CDR2 is YSYEKL. The J segment lost 3 bases and the V segment lost 1 base, leaving 2 bases of the junction unmatched. This CDR3 is built from 16 residues. Sample: PBMCs or a T cell subset sorted from them (not recorded which). This receptor was obtained from an adult woman who had mild COVID-19 (a few samples of this study predate the infection). Cell type and time point are not known. The V call is TRBV4-1, the J call TRBJ2-2; 10 bases are shared with TRBD1. CDR3 loop: CASSQGTGGDTGELFF. CDR3 bases: TGCGCCAGCAGCCAAGGGACAGGGGGTGACACCGGGGAGCTGTTTTTT.